This record concerns one T cell receptor beta chain sequence. Using its own MiXCR run on the PCR reads, TCRdb lists one record per CDR3 protein. The sample includes about 18,000 distinct CDR3 sequences, around two fifths of them seen just once. This record belongs to a study of tumor-infiltrating lymphocytes in oesophageal squamous cell carcinoma. Germline lookup yields CDR1 SGHTA and CDR2 FQGNSA. The CDR3 length is 14 residues. The sequencing sample was made of esophageal tumor tissue. The TCR sequence derives from a male donor with esophageal squamous cell carcinoma. The rearrangement links TRBV7-2 to TRBJ2-5; the D is unclear. The J call may be faulty, since TRBJ2-1 better matches the DNA end. The CDR3 loop reads CASSLGWLSNEQFF. The CDR3 nucleotides read TGTGCCAGCAGCTTAGGTTGGCTCTCCAATGAGCAGTTCTTC.